The next 20 T cell receptor beta chains were all read from a single sample in a study of blood T cells in healthy people across ages (dated by TCRdb to the mid-2010s). Receptors were amplified or captured by 5' RACE. For sequencing, an Illumina HiSeq 2500 was employed. A second PCR of about 6 to 12 cycles was performed with a sample-barcoded 5' primer and a J-beta primer mix. TCRdb took the public reads, trimmed them with fastp at Q25, ran MiXCR for clone calling and kept in-frame beta chains. Every distinct CDR3 protein forms one entry, paired with its most common genes and DNA. This sample gives 1.5 million to 2 million distinct CDR3 sequences in total; roughly 27% of them show up just once. The ten biggest clones cover less than 9.5% of the sample. Sequencing was carried out using blood. The receptors here all came from a woman in her 30s in good health.

Points on this clonotype: A much larger clone lies one base from this, so it may be a read error. This chain uses TRBV5-1 with TRBJ2-1; D possibly corresponds to TRBD1 (7 bases). This CDR3 contains 14 residues. Germline V gene data show CDR1 as SGHRS and CDR2 as YFSETQ. The V and J ends lost 3 bases and 5 bases respectively, with 12 bases between them. The DNA of the CDR3 is TGCGCCAGCAGCTGCGGGACAGCTAACAATGAGCAGTTCTTC. The encoded protein is CASSCGTANNEQFF. Looking up the rest from reference TRBV5-1 and TRBJ2-1 gives the full variable domain: KAGVTQTPRYLIKTRGQQVTLSCSPISGHRSVSWYQQTPGQGLQFLFEYFSETQRNKGNFPGRFSGRQFSNSRSEMNVSTLELGDSALYLCASSCGTANNEQFFGPGTRLTVL.

The chain employs TRBV4-3 and TRBJ2-1; D gene uncertain. Germline CDR1 reads LGHNA; CDR2 reads YSLEER. This CDR3 is 12 amino acids long. V was pared by 1 base and J by 10 bases, with 8 bases between. In nucleotides, the CDR3 is TGCGCCAGCAGCCAAGGGGCAAACGAGCAGTTCTTC. It yields the protein CASSQGANEQFF.

This clonotype has at least ten counts. V gene TRBV20-1 combines with J gene TRBJ2-4; tentative D call: TRBD2 (5 bases). This CDR3 comprises 13 residues. Germline CDR1 DFQATT, CDR2 SNEGSKA (reference sequence). Trimming took off 5 bases at V and 8 bases at J, with 16 bases between the two ends. Here the CDR3 DNA reads TGCAGTGCTCCTAAGGGAGCTCGGGACATTCAGTACTTC. Translating gives CSAPKGARDIQYF.

This clonotype was observed many times. The rearrangement joins TRBV29-1 to TRBJ2-1; D may correspond to TRBD1 or TRBD2 (5 bases each). Trimming stripped 6 bases from V and 6 bases from J, with 12 bases between. The CDR3 totals 12 residues. Germline CDR1 reads SQVTM; CDR2 reads ANQGSEA. This CDR3 reads CSVDSGTNEQFF. The DNA for the CDR3 is TGCAGCGTGGACTCAGGGACCAATGAGCAGTTCTTC.

Points on this clonotype: A much larger clone differs from this one at a single base, so this may be a read error. The chain uses TRBV7-2 and TRBJ2-1; TRBD2 aligns across 10 bases. The CDR3 is 15 amino acids. The V and J ends lost 7 bases and 7 bases, in that order; junction bases with no gene match: 10. Germline values: CDR1 SGHTA, CDR2 FQGNSA. The CDR3 here is CASTPAGGPRNEQFF. The CDR3 DNA follows: TGTGCCAGCACCCCAGCGGGAGGGCCGAGGAATGAGCAGTTCTTC. Full variable domain (outside the CDR3, taken from reference TRBV7-2 and TRBJ2-1): GAGVSQSPSNKVTEKGKDVELRCDPISGHTALYWYRQSLGQGLEFLIYFQGNSAPDKSGLPSDRFSAERTGGSVSTLTIQRTQQEDSAVYLCASTPAGGPRNEQFFGPGTRLTVL.

The chain has TRBV9 and TRBJ2-7; D tentatively reads TRBD1 or TRBD2 (5 bases each). The V end was cut by 3 bases, the J end by 0 bases, with 13 bases between. Germline values: CDR1 SGDLS, CDR2 YYNGEE. The CDR3 totals 15 residues. The CDR3 DNA is TGTGCCAGCAGCGGGGGGACGGATAGCTCCTACGAGCAGTACTTC. The encoded protein is CASSGGTDSSYEQYF.

This clonotype was seen at least ten times. The chain employs TRBV6-6 and TRBJ2-6; tentative D call: TRBD1 (6 bases). The V gene's germline CDR1 is MNHNY and CDR2 SVGAGI (reference sequence). The V and J ends lost 5 bases and 4 bases respectively, with 15 bases between them. The CDR3 spans 16 residues. This CDR3 reads CASSIHSGVGANVLTF. For the CDR3, the DNA is TGTGCCAGCAGTATACACTCAGGGGTCGGGGCCAACGTCCTGACTTTC.

The chain carries TRBV7-9 and TRBJ2-5; maybe TRBD2 (6 bases). The CDR3 totals 17 residues. Between the trimmed V and J ends, which lost 1 base and 3 bases, there was a span of 18 bases. The germline V gene has CDR1 SEHNR and CDR2 FQNEAQ (reference sequence). The CDR3 DNA follows: TGTGCCAGCAGCTTAGTTACGGGGGTGATTCTGGAAGAGACCCAGTACTTC. It encodes CASSLVTGVILEETQYF. The full variable domain, in which reference TRBV7-9 and TRBJ2-5 provide the parts outside the CDR3, is DTGVSQNPRHKITKRGQNVTFRCDPISEHNRLYWYRQTLGQGPEFLTYFQNEAQLEKSRLLSDRFSAERPKGSFSTLEIQRTEQGDSAMYLCASSLVTGVILEETQYFGPGTRLLVL.

A few counts support this clonotype. The chain recombines TRBV4-1 with TRBJ2-3, with D unresolved. The CDR3 sequence is 16 residues long. V dropped 2 bases and J dropped 6 bases, with 18 bases sitting between them. Germline V CDR1 and CDR2: MGHRA, YSYEKL. The CDR3: CASSQSWPLVGDTQYF. The CDR3 DNA sequence: TGCGCCAGCAGCCAATCCTGGCCGCTAGTAGGGGATACGCAGTATTTT.

This chain connects TRBV5-1 to TRBJ2-1; D is possibly TRBD1 or TRBD2 (5 bases each). CDR3 length: 14 amino acids. Germline loops: CDR1 SGHRS, CDR2 YFSETQ. The V end lost 0 bases, the J end lost 8 bases, and 12 bases lay between the germline ends. DNA for the CDR3: TGCGCCAGCAGCTTGGGGGACCTTTTCGATGAGCAGTTCTTC. Translating gives CASSLGDLFDEQFF.

The sample holds a few counts of this clonotype. A clone one base away is much larger, so this may be a read error. J is TRBJ1-2 and V is TRBV5-6; no firm D call. Trimming removed 3 bases at V and 2 bases at J, with 11 bases between. This CDR3 has 14 residues. Germline-derived CDR1 and CDR2 are SGHDT and YYEEEE. The CDR3 DNA follows: TGTGCCAGCAGCTGGGAGGGTTTGAACTATGGCTACACCTTC. As protein: CASSWEGLNYGYTF.

The chain links TRBV5-1 to TRBJ2-2; D might be TRBD2 (6 bases). Germline-derived CDR1 and CDR2 are SGHRS and YFSETQ. CDR3 length equals 16 residues. Trimming took 4 bases from V and 0 from J, leaving 13 bases between them. The CDR3 spells CASSRGTGTNTGELFF. As DNA, the CDR3 is TGCGCCAGCAGCCGGGGGACGGGGACGAACACCGGGGAGCTGTTTTTT.

The V gene is TRBV28, the J gene TRBJ1-5; 8 nucleotides line up with TRBD1. J was trimmed by 4 bases and V by 5 bases; bases with no gene match: 4. Germline V gives CDR1 MDHEN, CDR2 SYDVKM. The CDR3 consists of 14 residues. As DNA, the CDR3 is TGTGCCAGCAGTAAAAGGACAGGGAATCAGCCCCAGCATTTT. Amino acid sequence: CASSKRTGNQPQHF.

This clonotype was found a few times. The rearrangement uses TRBV7-6 and TRBJ2-3, with a weak D call TRBD1 (7 bases). Trimming shortened V by 6 bases and J by 5 bases, and 18 bases separated the two germline ends. CDR1 is SGHVS, CDR2 FNYEAQ, per germline. This CDR3 has 15 amino acids. CDR3 protein: CASSSGGGRGDTQYF. CDR3 DNA sequence: TGTGCCAGCAGTTCAGGAGGGGGCCGGGGAGATACGCAGTATTTT.

The chain is built from TRBV2 and TRBJ1-5; possibly TRBD1 for D (5 bases). CDR1 and CDR2 (germline): SNHLY, FYNNEI. The germline V and J ends were trimmed by 8 bases and 5 bases, with 13 bases remaining between them. This CDR3 has 13 amino acids. The CDR3 DNA sequence: TGTGCCAGCTCCAGGGTGAGTGATCAGCCCCAGCATTTT. This encodes CASSRVSDQPQHF.

The chain recombines TRBV12-3 or TRBV12-4 with TRBJ1-1, with 7 bases lining up with TRBD1. Germline trimming cut 3 bases from V and 7 bases from J; bases unmatched to any gene: 8. This CDR3 is 14 amino acids long. This CDR3 reads CASSLGGTAVEAFF. The CDR3 nucleotides are TGTGCCAGCAGTTTGGGCGGGACAGCAGTTGAAGCTTTCTTT.

Only a few counts were recorded for this clonotype. This chain links TRBV5-8 with TRBJ2-5; D remains ambiguous. Germline V gene lookup returns CDR1 SGHTS and CDR2 YDEGEE. V was shortened by 1 base and J by 4 bases, with 8 bases between the two germline ends. CDR3 length: 13 residues. This chain's CDR3 is CASSLYSLETQYF. The CDR3 DNA reads as TGTGCCAGCAGCTTGTACAGCCTAGAGACCCAGTACTTC.

The chain has TRBV12-3 or TRBV12-4 and TRBJ2-5; D may be TRBD1 (6 bases). Trimming took off 4 bases at V and 3 bases at J, with 12 bases between the two ends. There are 14 residues in the CDR3. CDR3 sequence: CASSSDSEKETQYF. The CDR3 DNA sequence: TGTGCCAGCAGTTCGGACAGCGAGAAAGAGACCCAGTACTTC.

The sample holds a few counts of this clonotype. V usage is TRBV14 and J usage is TRBJ2-7, with TRBD1 as a possible D gene (6 bases). In germline, CDR1 is SGHDN, CDR2 FVKESK. CDR3 length equals 14 residues. Trimming removed 4 bases at V and 6 bases at J, with 16 bases between. Here the CDR3 reads CASSRGHLSGEQYF. In nucleotides, the CDR3 is TGTGCCAGCAGCCGGGGACACCTTTCCGGCGAGCAGTACTTC.

This clonotype has a handful of counts. J is TRBJ1-5 and V is TRBV5-1; TRBD1 agrees at 7 bases. V lost 3 bases to trimming and J lost 5 bases; unmatched junction nucleotides: 2. The CDR3 is made up of 13 amino acids. The germline CDR1 and CDR2 sequences are SGHRS and YFSETQ. The CDR3 DNA reads as TGCGCCAGCAGCTGGGACAGCGATCAGCCCCAGCATTTT. Protein product: CASSWDSDQPQHF.